This is a list of T cell receptor beta chains from one sample in a study of cytotoxic CD8 clonotypes in ibrutinib-treated CLL. Sequenced by immunoSEQ multiplex PCR; TCRdb stores in-frame clones only, minus some. This table holds around 200,000 clones, 60% to 80% found once. This specimen was PBMCs, taken after 12 months of ibrutinib treatment. The receptor source for this set is a human donor with chronic lymphocytic leukemia. Each CDR3 is given without its conserved first and last residue.

cdr3_aa,j_call,cdr3_length,v_call
ASSEGPGQPQH,TRBJ1-5,11,TRBV2
ASSYDRPPREQY,TRBJ2-7,12,TRBV6-5
ASRANVGYT,TRBJ1-2,9,TRBV2
ASSRQGNYGYT,TRBJ1-2,11,TRBV6-1
ASSPRQGEGYNEQF,TRBJ2-1,14,TRBV5-6
ASSQRRGSMNTEAF,TRBJ1-1,14,TRBV4-2
AWSVLGVTEAF,TRBJ1-1,11,TRBV30
AWSVRGQGINYGYT,TRBJ1-2,14,TRBV30
ASSLTTSGGEKLF,TRBJ1-4,13,TRBV5-1
ASSVVSGRGLSGYT,TRBJ1-2,14,TRBV9
ASSLGGQGLGYT,TRBJ1-2,12,TRBV7-2
ASSLDRGRTDTQY,TRBJ2-3,13,TRBV5-1
ASSPNRVATNEKLF,TRBJ1-4,14,TRBV14
ASSYSRGSGNEQF,TRBJ2-1,13,TRBV6-5
ARSLSPGRGEQF,TRBJ2-1,12,TRBV5-3
ASSGTGTEKGTQY,TRBJ2-3,13,TRBV4-2
ASGLQGPRQPQH,TRBJ1-5,12,TRBV12-5
AISGNQPQH,TRBJ1-5,9,TRBV6-5
AWSGHSTDTQY,TRBJ2-3,11,TRBV30
ASSLAAGSTEAF,TRBJ1-1,12,TRBV5-6
ASSRREANTGELF,TRBJ2-2,13,TRBV7-9
ASSLGFSGTIAQY,TRBJ2-3,13,TRBV23-1
ASSTSGSPHNEQF,TRBJ2-1,13,TRBV9
ASSRQGEGNTIY,TRBJ1-3,12,TRBV7-9
ASSYSTGAYGYT,TRBJ1-2,12,TRBV6-6
ASSPRFQGNEKLF,TRBJ1-4,13,TRBV18
AWAGFGNEQF,TRBJ2-1,10,TRBV30
ASSTWGQGITEAF,TRBJ1-1,13,TRBV7-3
ASSLLGRRSSYEQY,TRBJ2-7,14,TRBV5-6
AWMGQDTEAF,TRBJ1-1,10,TRBV30
AWSVVTNEKLF,TRBJ1-4,11,TRBV30
ASSFGSSYNEQF,TRBJ2-1,12,TRBV9
ASSFDSAYGYT,TRBJ1-2,11,TRBV5-1
AISEGITEAF,TRBJ1-1,10,TRBV10-3
AWGQGVNGYT,TRBJ1-2,10,TRBV30
ASSAPGQFFQVEQY,TRBJ2-7,14,TRBV25-1
AWSSLVQPQH,TRBJ1-5,10,TRBV30
ASSNRQGPSYGYT,TRBJ1-2,13,TRBV5-6
ASSLPGRAAGELF,TRBJ2-2,13,TRBV28
ASSPGLAETQY,TRBJ2-5,11,TRBV7-3
ASSSDRDSPLH,TRBJ1-6,11,TRBV18
ASSLNRVPNEKLF,TRBJ1-4,13,TRBV7-8
ASSLVYGPYEQY,TRBJ2-7,12,TRBV5-1
ASSTRDSRSEKLF,TRBJ1-4,13,TRBV19
ASSLNRGRTEAF,TRBJ1-1,12,TRBV7-3
ASSSLGTGSVHEQY,TRBJ2-7,14,TRBV5-1
ASGNRGRNEKLF,TRBJ1-4,12,TRBV6-5
AWKGLYNSPLH,TRBJ1-6,11,TRBV30